The clone carrying this T cell receptor (beta chain) was found a few times. Its antigen is undetermined. The V and J ends lost 4 bases and 6 bases, in that order; junction bases with no gene match: 8. The CDR3 is 16 residues long. Germline values: CDR1 SGHVS, CDR2 FQNEAQ. The record originates from a study of beta chain features in type 1 diabetes. As for the study in general: The examined sorted cells totaled about 110 million across samples. Study outcomes and limitations: Here, the possible influence of HLA type (on TCRB rearrangement) remained unresolved. Type 1 diabetes patients showed a moderate but significant shortening of TCRB CDR3s in all four CD4+ subsets. Type 1 diabetes patients had fewer VDJ junction insertions and more deletions.

Expressed TCRB transcripts were sequenced, since all the RNA that had been isolated was reverse transcribed. TCRdb keeps only in-frame clones here, not all; method: immunoSEQ multiplex PCR. The table includes approximately 360,000 clones, roughly 12% detected once. This TCR derives from a woman under 30 with type 1 diabetes. The sample consisted of naive CD4+ T cells from blood. The gene calls are TRBV7-8 and TRBJ2-1; 11 nucleotides match TRBD2. The CDR3 sequence: CASSSRLAGGRNEQFF. The CDR3, as DNA: TGTGCCAGCAGCTCAAGATTAGCGGGGGGGCGCAATGAGCAGTTCTTC.